This T cell receptor (beta chain) was found in a study of CD8 T cells in Susac syndrome. With random hexamers, reverse transcription was performed on 0.5 to 1 ug of RNA. Amplification of the TCR beta CDR3 was carried out by immunoSEQ multiplex PCR, which spanned a total of 54 Vbeta and 13 Jbeta segments. TCRdb reprocessed the immunoSEQ multiplex PCR reads via MiXCR and lists one record per CDR3 protein. The table has fewer than 350,000 distinct CDR3 sequences, roughly 85% seen once. This clonotype was seen only once. The receptor was isolated from a human donor with multiple sclerosis. Sequenced sample: CD8+ T cells from PBMCs.

Here the CDR3 DNA reads TGTGCCAGCAGTTTCGGGACAGGGGAGTCCCACGAGCAGTACTTC. It is translated as CASSFGTGESHEQYF. The chain recombines TRBV27 with TRBJ2-7, with 10 nucleotides matching TRBD1. CDR3 length equals 15 residues. CDR1 and CDR2 (germline): MNHEY, SMNVEV (reference sequence). J gave up 5 bases and V 3 bases, and 7 bases lay outside the gene matches.